The clone carrying this T cell receptor (beta chain) appeared a few times. The sorted Tregs were CD4+CD25+CD127-/low cells. Using its own MiXCR run on the 5' RACE reads, TCRdb lists one record per CDR3 protein. The sample holds approximately 9,600 distinct CDR3 sequences, about half seen once. The sequenced sample was Tregs sorted from a lymph node. The origin of this receptor is a female donor with breast cancer.

The CDR3 nucleotides are TGCGCCAGCAGCCCGCGTAGCGGGCGAGACCCCTACAATGAGCAGTTCTTC. Translating it yields CASSPRSGRDPYNEQFF. The chain is built from TRBV5-1 and TRBJ2-1; 7 nucleotides line up with TRBD2. Germline lookup yields CDR1 SGHRS and CDR2 YFSETQ. With V trimmed by 4 bases and J by 2 bases, 12 bases remained unmatched. CDR3 length equals 17 residues.